One and the same sample provided the 7 T cell receptor beta chains below, sequenced in a study of blood T cell repertoires in COVID-19. Clones were sequenced by immunoSEQ multiplex PCR, and TCRdb holds only the in-frame ones, with some missing. The data show about 200,000 clones, 75% to 85% seen once. Sequences were obtained from PBMCs or T cells enriched from blood (not recorded which). The receptors here all came from a man in his forties who had recovered from COVID-19.

The chain recombines TRBV11-2 with TRBJ2-1; D is unresolved. Trimming left V 1 base short and J 0 bases short, with 10 bases between. This CDR3 has 16 amino acids. Germline V gene lookup returns CDR1 SGHAT and CDR2 FQNNGV. The CDR3 sequence is CASSLVSLSSYNEQFF. CDR3 DNA: TGTGCCAGCAGCTTAGTGAGTCTGAGCTCCTACAATGAGCAGTTCTTC.

This chain links TRBV6-2 or TRBV6-3 with TRBJ2-1; TRBD2 matches at 7 bases. CDR1 and CDR2 (germline): MNHEY, SVGEGT. This CDR3 is built from 17 residues. Trimming removed 2 bases from V and 3 bases from J; junction bases left unmatched: 10. CDR3 coding DNA: TGTGCCAGCAGTTACACAAAACTAGCGCCGAGCTACAATGAGCAGTTCTTC. Protein product: CASSYTKLAPSYNEQFF.

V usage is TRBV4-3 and J usage is TRBJ1-1, with 8 nucleotides matching TRBD1. Trimming removed 4 bases from V and 5 bases from J; junction bases left unmatched: 12. CDR1 and CDR2 from the germline V gene are LGHNA and YSLEER. This CDR3 region has 16 residues. The CDR3 here is CASSRGTGGLGTEAFF. The CDR3 bases are TGCGCCAGCAGCCGAGGGACAGGTGGATTGGGGACTGAAGCTTTCTTT.

The chain employs TRBV28 and TRBJ2-7, with D unresolved. Germline loops: CDR1 MDHEN, CDR2 SYDVKM. Trimming stripped 8 bases from V and 4 bases from J, with 15 bases between. CDR3 length: 13 amino acids. CDR3 loop: CASFLSAGYEQYF. CDR3 nucleotides: TGTGCCAGCTTTTTGTCCGCCGGGTACGAGCAGTACTTC. Together with reference TRBV28 and TRBJ2-7, the CDR3 gives the full variable domain: DVKVTQSSRYLVKRTGEKVFLECVQDMDHENMFWYRQDPGLGLRLIYFSYDVKMKEKGDIPEGYSVSREKKERFSLILESASTNQTSMYLCASFLSAGYEQYFGPGTRLTVT.

The chain recombines TRBV10-3 with TRBJ2-7; 8 bases match TRBD1. The CDR3 has 15 residues. Germline V gene lookup returns CDR1 ENHRY and CDR2 SYGVKD. The ends lost 4 bases at V and 2 bases at J; junction bases unmatched: 7. Here the CDR3 DNA reads TGTGCCATCAGTGCGGCGACAGGGGTCACCTACGAGCAGTACTTC. Translation gives CAISAATGVTYEQYF.

This clone was seen a single time. This chain links TRBV24-1 with TRBJ2-2, with D perhaps TRBD1 (5 bases). CDR1 and CDR2 (germline): KGHDR, SFDVKD. The CDR3 is made up of 16 amino acids. Trimming left V 5 bases short and J 6 bases short, with 18 bases between. The CDR3: CATSVWGSRVPGELFF. CDR3 DNA sequence: TGTGCCACCAGTGTTTGGGGCAGCAGGGTTCCCGGGGAGCTGTTTTTT.

The V gene is TRBV19, the J gene TRBJ1-5; 10 bases map to TRBD1. Looked up from germline, CDR1 is LNHDA and CDR2 is SQIVND (reference sequence). V lost 5 bases, J lost 6 bases, and 4 bases stayed unmatched. The CDR3 covers 14 residues. The DNA for the CDR3 is TGTGCCAGTAGTGCGGGACAGGGGTTTCAGCCCCAGCATTTT. Its protein product is CASSAGQGFQPQHF.